This TCR beta chain was identified in a study of neurological immune-mediated disorders. V lost 7 bases to trimming and J lost 1 base; unmatched junction nucleotides: 0. The CDR3 totals 13 residues. Germline-derived CDR1 and CDR2 are SGHTA and FQGNSA. Sequencing runs each generated in excess of 160 million TCR-beta sequences derived from 15-18 subjects. TCRdb re-derived calls from the 5' RACE reads in MiXCR, one entry per CDR3 protein. The sample holds 100,000 to 150,000 distinct CDR3 sequences, about 3.2% seen once. This clonotype appeared many times. The chain uses TRBV7-2 and TRBJ2-3, with TRBD2 matching over 9 bases. Sequencing was performed on PBMCs. This TCR was sampled from a woman in her twenties or thirties with multiple sclerosis. For the CDR3, the DNA is TGTGCCAGCAAGCGGGGGGGCACAGATACGCAGTATTTT. Amino acids: CASKRGGTDTQYF.